The T cell receptor (beta chain) described here comes from a study of regulatory T cells in long-lasting Graves disease. A few counts support this clonotype. Sequencing libraries for TCR beta were prepared with iRepertoire HTBI primers and Arm-PCR of CDR3 regions. Each CDR3 protein gets one entry after TCRdb re-called the multiplex PCR reads with MiXCR. The sample includes more than 400,000 distinct CDR3 sequences, roughly 17% seen only once; the top ten take about 10%. The germline gives CDR1 SGDLS, CDR2 YYNGEE. Trimming cost V 6 bases and J 3 bases, with 15 bases left between them. The length of the CDR3 is 14 residues. The time point was: newly diagnosed GD, antithyroid drugs for less than 3 months. PBMC RNA served as the TCR library source. The sample was also reused in another study, on T cells in Graves' hyperthyroidism and ophthalmopathy.

V usage is TRBV9 and J usage is TRBJ1-2; the D gene is possibly TRBD1 (6 bases). Sequencing was performed on peripheral blood mononuclear cells (PBMCs), taken at new diagnosis, from a patient treated with antithyroid drugs. The receptor was isolated from a woman aged 25 to 39 with Graves disease. This CDR3 reads CASTLGGGDYGYTF. CDR3 in DNA: TGTGCCAGCACCCTGGGGGGGGGCGACTATGGCTACACCTTC. The variable domain in full, with the rest retrieved from reference TRBV9 and TRBJ1-2, is DSGVTQTPKHLITATGQRVTLRCSPRSGDLSVYWYQQSLDQGLQFLIQYYNGEERAKGNILERFSAQQFPDLHSELNLSSLELGDSALYFCASTLGGGDYGYTFGSGTRLTVV.